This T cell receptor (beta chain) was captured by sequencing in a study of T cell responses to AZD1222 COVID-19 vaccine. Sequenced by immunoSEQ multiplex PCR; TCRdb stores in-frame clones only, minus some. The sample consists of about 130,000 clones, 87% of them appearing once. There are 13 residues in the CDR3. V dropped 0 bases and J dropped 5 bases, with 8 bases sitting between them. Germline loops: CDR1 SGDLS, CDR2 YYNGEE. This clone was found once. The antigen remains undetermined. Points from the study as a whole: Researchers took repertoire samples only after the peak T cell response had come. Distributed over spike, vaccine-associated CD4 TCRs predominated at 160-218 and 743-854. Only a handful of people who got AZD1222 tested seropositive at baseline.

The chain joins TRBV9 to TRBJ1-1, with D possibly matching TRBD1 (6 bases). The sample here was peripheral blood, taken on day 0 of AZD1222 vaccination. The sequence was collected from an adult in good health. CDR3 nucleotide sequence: TGTGCCAGCAGCGTAGGGGGGCTAACTGAAGCTTTCTTT. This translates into CASSVGGLTEAFF.